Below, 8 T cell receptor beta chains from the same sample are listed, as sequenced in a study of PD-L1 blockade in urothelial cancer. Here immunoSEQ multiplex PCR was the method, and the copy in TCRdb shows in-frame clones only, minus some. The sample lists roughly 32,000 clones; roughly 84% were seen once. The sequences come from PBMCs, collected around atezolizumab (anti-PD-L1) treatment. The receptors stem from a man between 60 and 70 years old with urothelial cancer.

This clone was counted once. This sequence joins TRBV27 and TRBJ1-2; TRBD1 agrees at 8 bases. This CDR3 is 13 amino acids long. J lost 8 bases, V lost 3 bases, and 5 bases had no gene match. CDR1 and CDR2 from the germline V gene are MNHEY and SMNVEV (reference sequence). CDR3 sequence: CASSFRTGQGYTF. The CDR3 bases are TGTGCCAGCAGTTTCAGGACAGGGCAGGGCTACACCTTC.

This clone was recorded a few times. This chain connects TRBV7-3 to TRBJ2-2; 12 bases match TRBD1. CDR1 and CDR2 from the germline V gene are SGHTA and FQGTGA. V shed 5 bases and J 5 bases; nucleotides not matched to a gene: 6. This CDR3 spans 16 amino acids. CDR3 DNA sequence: TGTGCCAGCAGCATGGGACAGGGGGCTTTTACCGGGGAGCTGTTTTTT. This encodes CASSMGQGAFTGELFF.

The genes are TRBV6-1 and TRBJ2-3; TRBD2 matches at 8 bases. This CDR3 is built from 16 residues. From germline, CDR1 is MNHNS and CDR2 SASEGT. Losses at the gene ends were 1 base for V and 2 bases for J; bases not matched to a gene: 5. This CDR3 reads CASSEVERGSTDTQYF. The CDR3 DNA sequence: TGTGCCAGCAGTGAAGTGGAGCGGGGGTCCACAGATACGCAGTATTTT.

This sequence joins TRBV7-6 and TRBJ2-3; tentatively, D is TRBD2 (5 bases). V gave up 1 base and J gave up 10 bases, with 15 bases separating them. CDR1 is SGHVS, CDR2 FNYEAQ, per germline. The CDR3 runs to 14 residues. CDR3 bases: TGTGCCAGCAGCTTAGATTCGTCCGCGAGGGCGCAGTATTTT. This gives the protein CASSLDSSARAQYF.

The CDR3 protein is CASSIGQPNSPLHF. The CDR3 bases are TGTGCCAGTAGTATAGGACAGCCGAATTCACCCCTCCACTTT. The chain couples TRBV19 to TRBJ1-6, with a possible D match to TRBD1 (5 bases). The CDR3 covers 14 residues. V was clipped by 1 base and J by 7 bases, with 8 bases between them. Germline values: CDR1 LNHDA, CDR2 SQIVND (reference sequence).

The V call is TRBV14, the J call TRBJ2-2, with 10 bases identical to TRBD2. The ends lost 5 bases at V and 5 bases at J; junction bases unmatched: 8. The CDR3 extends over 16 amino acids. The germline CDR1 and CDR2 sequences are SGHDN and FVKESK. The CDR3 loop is CASSLLAGVGTGELFF. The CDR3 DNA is TGTGCCAGCAGCTTGCTAGCGGGAGTAGGAACCGGGGAGCTGTTTTTT.

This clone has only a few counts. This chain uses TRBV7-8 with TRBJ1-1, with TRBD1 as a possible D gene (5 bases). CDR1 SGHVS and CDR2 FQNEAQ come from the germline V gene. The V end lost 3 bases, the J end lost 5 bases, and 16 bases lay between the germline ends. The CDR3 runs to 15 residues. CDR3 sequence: CASSLRRSQDTEAFF. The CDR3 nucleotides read TGTGCCAGCAGCTTGAGACGATCACAGGATACTGAAGCTTTCTTT. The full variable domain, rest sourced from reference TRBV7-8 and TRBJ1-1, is GAGVSQSPRYKVAKRGQDVALRCDPISGHVSLFWYQQALGQGPEFLTYFQNEAQLDKSGLPSDRFFAERPEGSVSTLKIQRTQQEDSAVYLCASSLRRSQDTEAFFGQGTRLTVV.

CDR3 sequence (DNA): TGTGCCAGCAGACAAACTGCGGGGGGAGGGAACGGGGAGCTGTTTTTT. Residues: CASRQTAGGGNGELFF. The gene calls are TRBV28 and TRBJ2-2, with 8 bases lining up with TRBD2. The germline CDR1 and CDR2 sequences are MDHEN and SYDVKM. The junction had 13 bases not matched to a gene; V was cut back by 6 bases and J by 7 bases. The CDR3 totals 16 residues.